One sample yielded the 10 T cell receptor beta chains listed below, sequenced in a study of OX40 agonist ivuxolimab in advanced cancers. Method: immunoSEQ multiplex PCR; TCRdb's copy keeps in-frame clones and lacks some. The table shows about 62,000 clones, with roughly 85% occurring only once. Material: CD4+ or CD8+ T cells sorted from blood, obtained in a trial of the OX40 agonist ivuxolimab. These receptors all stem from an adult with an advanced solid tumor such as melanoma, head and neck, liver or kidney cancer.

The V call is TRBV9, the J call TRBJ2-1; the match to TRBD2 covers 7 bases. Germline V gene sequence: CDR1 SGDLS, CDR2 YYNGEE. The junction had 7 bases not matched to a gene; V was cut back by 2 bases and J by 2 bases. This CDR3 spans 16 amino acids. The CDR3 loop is CASSVQGTSAYNEQFF. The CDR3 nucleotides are TGTGCCAGCAGCGTGCAGGGAACTAGCGCCTACAATGAGCAGTTCTTC.

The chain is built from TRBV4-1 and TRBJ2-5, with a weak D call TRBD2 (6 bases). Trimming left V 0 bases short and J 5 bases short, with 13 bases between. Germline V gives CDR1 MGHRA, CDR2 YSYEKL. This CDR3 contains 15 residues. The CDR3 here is CASSQDTGEWETQYF. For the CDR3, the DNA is TGCGCCAGCAGCCAAGATACGGGGGAGTGGGAGACCCAGTACTTC.

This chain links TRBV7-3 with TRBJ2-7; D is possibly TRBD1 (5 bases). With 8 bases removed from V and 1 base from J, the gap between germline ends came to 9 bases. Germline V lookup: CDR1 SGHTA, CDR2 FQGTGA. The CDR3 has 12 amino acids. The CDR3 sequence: CASYRPSYEQYF. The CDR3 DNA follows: TGTGCCAGCTACAGGCCGTCCTACGAGCAGTACTTC.

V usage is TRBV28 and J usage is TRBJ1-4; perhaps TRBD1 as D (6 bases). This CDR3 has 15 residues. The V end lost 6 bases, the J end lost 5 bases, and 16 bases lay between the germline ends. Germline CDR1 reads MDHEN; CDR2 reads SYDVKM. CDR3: CASSPAQGGNEKLFF. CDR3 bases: TGTGCCAGCAGCCCCGCGCAAGGGGGAAATGAAAAACTGTTTTTT.

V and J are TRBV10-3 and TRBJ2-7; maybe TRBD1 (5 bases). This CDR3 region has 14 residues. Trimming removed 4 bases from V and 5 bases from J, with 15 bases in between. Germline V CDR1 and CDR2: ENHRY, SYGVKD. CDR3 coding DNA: TGTGCCATCAGTGCCCCAAGGTGGGGCAACGAGCAGTACTTC. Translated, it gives CAISAPRWGNEQYF.

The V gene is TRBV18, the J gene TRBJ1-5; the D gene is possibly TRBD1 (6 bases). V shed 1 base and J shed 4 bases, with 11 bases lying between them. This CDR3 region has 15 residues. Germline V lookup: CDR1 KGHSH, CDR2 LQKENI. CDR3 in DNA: TGTGCCAGCTCACCACGACAGGTTGATAATCAGCCCCAGCATTTT. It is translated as CASSPRQVDNQPQHF.

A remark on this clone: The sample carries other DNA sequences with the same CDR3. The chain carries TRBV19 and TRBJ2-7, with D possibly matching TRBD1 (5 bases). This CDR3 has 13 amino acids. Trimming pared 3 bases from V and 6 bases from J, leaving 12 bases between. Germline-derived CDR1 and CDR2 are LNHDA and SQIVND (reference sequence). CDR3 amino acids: CASSIRQGSEQYF. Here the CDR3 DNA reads TGTGCCAGTAGTATTCGGCAGGGAAGCGAGCAGTACTTC.

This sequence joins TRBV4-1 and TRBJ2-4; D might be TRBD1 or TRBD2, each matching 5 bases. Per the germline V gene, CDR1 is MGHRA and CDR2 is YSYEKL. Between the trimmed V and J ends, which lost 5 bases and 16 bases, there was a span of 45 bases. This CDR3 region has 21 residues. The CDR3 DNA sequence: TGCGCCAGCAGCTCTCTATATGCGCTCAGGGACCCGTTCGAAAGGGGCCCTAGGGCTTACTTC. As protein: CASSSLYALRDPFERGPRAYF.

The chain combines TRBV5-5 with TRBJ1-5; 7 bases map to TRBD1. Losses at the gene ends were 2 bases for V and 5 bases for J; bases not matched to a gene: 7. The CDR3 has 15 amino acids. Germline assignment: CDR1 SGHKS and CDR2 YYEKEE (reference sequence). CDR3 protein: CASSLLTGYDQPQHF. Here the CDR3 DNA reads TGTGCCAGCAGCTTACTGACAGGGTATGATCAGCCCCAGCATTTT.

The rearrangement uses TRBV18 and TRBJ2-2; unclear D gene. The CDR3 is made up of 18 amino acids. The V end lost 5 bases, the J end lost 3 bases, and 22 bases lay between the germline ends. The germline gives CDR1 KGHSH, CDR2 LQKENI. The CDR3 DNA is TGTGCCAGCTCATTCCTCGGGCAGACCAGAGATTACACCGGGGAGCTGTTTTTT. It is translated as CASSFLGQTRDYTGELFF.